The 18 T cell receptor beta chains presented below share a single source sample, sequenced in a study of T-cell reconstitution after alpha-beta-depleted transplantation in children. Unique molecular identifiers were incorporated into the prepared TCRbeta library. MiXCR, run by TCRdb on the PCR reads, gives a single entry per CDR3 protein. The sample carries hundreds of thousands of distinct CDR3 sequences, 13% recorded once. The specimen comprised PBMCs, mostly from graft donor cells, sampled 360 days after TCRalphabeta/CD19-depleted stem cell transplant. These receptor sequences come from a male patient aged 10-17 years who had a stem cell transplant for acute myeloid leukemia, so the T cells may come from the graft donor.

This clonotype appeared a few times. The rearrangement links TRBV15 to TRBJ2-5; 12 bases match TRBD1. This CDR3 region has 17 residues. The germline CDR1 and CDR2 sequences are LNHNV and YYDKDF (reference sequence). V lost 1 base, J lost 4 bases, and 7 bases stayed unmatched. CDR3 in amino acids: CATSRVGGQGAGETQYF. The CDR3 DNA reads as TGTGCCACCAGCAGAGTGGGGGGACAGGGGGCGGGAGAGACCCAGTACTTC.

This clonotype appeared many times. In DNA form, the CDR3 reads TGCGCCAGCCGGGACAGGGCGATGAACACTGAAGCTTTCTTT. The encoded protein is CASRDRAMNTEAFF. The chain joins TRBV5-1 to TRBJ1-1, with TRBD1 matching 9 bases. Losses at the gene ends were 7 bases for V and 0 bases for J; bases not matched to a gene: 4. The CDR3 consists of 14 residues. Germline V gives CDR1 SGHRS, CDR2 YFSETQ.

This clonotype has just a few counts. V usage is TRBV7-2 and J usage is TRBJ2-7; TRBD2 matches 9 bases. Losses at the gene ends were 0 bases for V and 2 bases for J; bases not matched to a gene: 5. Germline CDR1 is SGHTA and CDR2 is FQGNSA. The CDR3 runs to 16 residues. The DNA of the CDR3 is TGTGCCAGCAGCTTAGCAACGGGCGGGAGGGCCTACGAGCAGTACTTC. Translating gives CASSLATGGRAYEQYF.

The chain combines TRBV11-2 with TRBJ2-3; D remains ambiguous. The DNA matches TRBJ1-5 better at its end, which makes the J call doubtful. The CDR3 extends over 14 amino acids. Germline V CDR1 and CDR2: SGHAT, FQNNGV. CDR3 protein: CASGGLAGTDTQHF. The CDR3 DNA reads as TGTGCCAGCGGAGGACTAGCGGGCACAGATACGCAGCATTTT.

The sample holds a few counts of this clonotype. The CDR3 here is CASSSMGQGIYEQYF. CDR3 nucleotide sequence: TGTGCCAGCAGTTCCATGGGACAGGGTATCTACGAGCAGTACTTC. V usage is TRBV6-2 or TRBV6-3 and J usage is TRBJ2-7; 9 bases are shared with TRBD1. This CDR3 is built from 15 residues. CDR1 and CDR2 (germline): MNHEY, SVGEGT. V shed 4 bases, J shed 3 bases, and the junction held 7 bases outside the gene matches.

This clonotype was found a few times. The rearrangement links TRBV5-6 to TRBJ2-7; weak D call: TRBD2 (5 bases). V dropped 1 base and J dropped 3 bases, with 11 bases sitting between them. The germline V gene encodes CDR1 SGHDT and CDR2 YYEEEE. This CDR3 spans 14 amino acids. This CDR3 reads CASSLPETNYEQYF. CDR3 nucleotides: TGTGCCAGCAGCTTGCCGGAGACTAACTACGAGCAGTACTTC.

The chain employs TRBV27 and TRBJ2-7; D is unclear. Trimming removed 4 bases from V and 3 bases from J, with 13 bases in between. The CDR3 covers 14 residues. CDR1 and CDR2 from the germline V gene are MNHEY and SMNVEV (reference sequence). In DNA, the CDR3 is TGTGCCAGCAGTTATAACACCATAGACTACGAGCAGTACTTC. As protein: CASSYNTIDYEQYF.

The CDR3 here is CAISPGRGTGELFF. CDR3 DNA sequence: TGTGCCATCAGCCCCGGGCGGGGTACCGGGGAGCTGTTTTTT. The gene calls are TRBV10-3 and TRBJ2-2, with D perhaps matching TRBD2 (6 bases). This CDR3 is built from 14 residues. The germline V and J ends were trimmed by 6 bases and 5 bases, with 13 bases remaining between them. From germline, CDR1 is ENHRY and CDR2 SYGVKD.

V is TRBV25-1 and J is TRBJ2-7; D may be TRBD1 (6 bases). Trimming left V 1 base short and J 3 bases short, with 7 bases between. The CDR3 runs 13 residues. The V gene's germline CDR1 is MGHDK and CDR2 SYGVNS. The CDR3 sequence is CASSEWTDYEQYF. The CDR3 DNA reads as TGTGCCAGCAGTGAATGGACAGACTACGAGCAGTACTTC.

This clonotype was observed a few times. This sequence joins TRBV7-3 and TRBJ2-3, with 7 bases identical to TRBD2. CDR3 length: 15 amino acids. The V segment lost 2 bases and the J segment 2 bases; nucleotides outside the gene matches: 4. Looked up from germline, CDR1 is SGHTA and CDR2 is FQGTGA. CDR3 protein: CASSLGGLNTDTQYF. The CDR3 DNA reads TGTGCCAGCAGCTTAGGGGGACTAAACACAGATACGCAGTATTTT.

This clonotype came up a few times. The J gene is TRBJ2-7, the V gene TRBV28; D is unclear. Germline values: CDR1 MDHEN, CDR2 SYDVKM. This CDR3 contains 14 residues. The V end was cut by 3 bases, the J end by 0 bases, with 9 bases between. This CDR3 reads CASSFRLNSYEQYF. The CDR3 DNA reads as TGTGCCAGCAGTTTCAGGCTTAACTCCTACGAGCAGTACTTC. Drawing the rest from reference TRBV28 and TRBJ2-7, the complete variable domain is DVKVTQSSRYLVKRTGEKVFLECVQDMDHENMFWYRQDPGLGLRLIYFSYDVKMKEKGDIPEGYSVSREKKERFSLILESASTNQTSMYLCASSFRLNSYEQYFGPGTRLTVT.

A few counts support this clonotype. The chain combines TRBV29-1 with TRBJ1-1, with 8 bases fitting TRBD1. The germline CDR1 and CDR2 sequences are SQVTM and ANQGSEA. V gave up 6 bases and J gave up 1 base; unmatched junction bases: 4. CDR3 length: 13 amino acids. The CDR3 sequence is CSVFTGGNTEAFF. CDR3 DNA sequence: TGCAGCGTCTTCACAGGGGGGAACACTGAAGCTTTCTTT.

The chain has TRBV7-2 and TRBJ2-5, with D uncertain. Trimming cost V 3 bases and J 5 bases, with 13 bases left between them. The CDR3 runs 14 residues. Germline V gene lookup returns CDR1 SGHTA and CDR2 FQGNSA. The CDR3 DNA is TGTGCCAGCAGCTTTAGCTGGGTGATGGAGACCCAGTACTTC. The encoded protein is CASSFSWVMETQYF.

The chain is built from TRBV27 and TRBJ2-7; no definite D call. Per the germline V gene, CDR1 is MNHEY and CDR2 is SMNVEV (reference sequence). The CDR3 totals 12 residues. V was pared by 1 base and J by 5 bases, with 6 bases between. The CDR3 nucleotides are TGTGCCAGCAGTTTATATTTCCACGAGCAGTACTTC. Residues: CASSLYFHEQYF.

This clonotype was picked up a small number of times. This chain uses TRBV3-1 with TRBJ2-1; 14 bases match TRBD2. CDR3 length: 15 residues. Germline CDR1 and CDR2: LGHDT and YNNKEL (reference sequence). The junction had 10 bases not matched to a gene; V was cut back by 6 bases and J by 12 bases. CDR3 coding DNA: TGTGCCAGCAGTCCCAACGGACTAGCGGGAGGTCCGCAGTTCTTC. It codes for CASSPNGLAGGPQFF.

The gene calls are TRBV7-3 and TRBJ2-3; 10 nucleotides line up with TRBD2. The V gene's germline CDR1 is SGHTA and CDR2 FQGTGA. The CDR3 length is 13 residues. The ends lost 8 bases at V and 3 bases at J; junction bases unmatched: 2. CDR3 bases: TGTGCCAGCTCGGGACTAGCGACAGATACGCAGTATTTT. This translates into CASSGLATDTQYF.

V usage is TRBV6-2 or TRBV6-3 and J usage is TRBJ2-2; a possible D gene is TRBD1 (6 bases). Trimming removed 10 bases at V and 5 bases at J, with 14 bases between. The CDR3 length is 13 residues. Germline V CDR1 and CDR2: MNHEY, SVGEGT. CDR3 nucleotide sequence: TGTGCCACCGGCAGGGGCTTGACCGGGGAGCTGTTTTTT. Translated, it gives CATGRGLTGELFF.

The genes are TRBV6-1 and TRBJ2-4; 10 bases map to TRBD2. Germline CDR1 is MNHNS and CDR2 is SASEGT. The CDR3 length is 16 residues. V lost 5 bases and J lost 3; bases outside the gene matches: 7. The CDR3 protein is CASSKGLAAGKNIQYF. CDR3 nucleotides: TGTGCCAGCAGTAAAGGACTAGCGGCAGGCAAAAACATTCAGTACTTC.